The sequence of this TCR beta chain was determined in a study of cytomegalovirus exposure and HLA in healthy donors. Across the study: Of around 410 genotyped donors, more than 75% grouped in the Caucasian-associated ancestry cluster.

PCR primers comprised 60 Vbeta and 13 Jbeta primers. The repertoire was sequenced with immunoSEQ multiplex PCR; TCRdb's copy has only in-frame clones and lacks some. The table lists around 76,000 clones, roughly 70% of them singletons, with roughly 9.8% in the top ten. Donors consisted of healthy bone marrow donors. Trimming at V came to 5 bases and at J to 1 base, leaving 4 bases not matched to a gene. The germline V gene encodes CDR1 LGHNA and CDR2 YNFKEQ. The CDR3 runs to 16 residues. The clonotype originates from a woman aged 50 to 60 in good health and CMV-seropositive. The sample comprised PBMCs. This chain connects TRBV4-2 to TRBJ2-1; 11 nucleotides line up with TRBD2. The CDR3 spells CASSMTSGTSYNEQFF. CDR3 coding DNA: TGTGCCAGCAGCATGACTAGCGGGACGTCCTACAATGAGCAGTTCTTC.